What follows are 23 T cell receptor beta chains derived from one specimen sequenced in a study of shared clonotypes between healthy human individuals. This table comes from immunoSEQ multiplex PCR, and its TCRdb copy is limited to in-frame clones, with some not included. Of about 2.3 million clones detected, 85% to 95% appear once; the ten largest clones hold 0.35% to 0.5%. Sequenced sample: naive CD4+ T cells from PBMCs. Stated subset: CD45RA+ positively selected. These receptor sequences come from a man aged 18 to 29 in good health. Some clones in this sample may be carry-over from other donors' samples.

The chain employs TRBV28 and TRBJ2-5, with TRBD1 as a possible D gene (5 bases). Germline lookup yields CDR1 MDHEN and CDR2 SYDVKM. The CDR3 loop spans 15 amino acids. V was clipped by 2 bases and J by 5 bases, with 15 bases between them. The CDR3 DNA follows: TGTGCCAGCAGTTTAGGGCCAGGGTATAAGGAGACCCAGTACTTC. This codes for CASSLGPGYKETQYF. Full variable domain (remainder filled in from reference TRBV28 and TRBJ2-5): DVKVTQSSRYLVKRTGEKVFLECVQDMDHENMFWYRQDPGLGLRLIYFSYDVKMKEKGDIPEGYSVSREKKERFSLILESASTNQTSMYLCASSLGPGYKETQYFGPGTRLLVL.

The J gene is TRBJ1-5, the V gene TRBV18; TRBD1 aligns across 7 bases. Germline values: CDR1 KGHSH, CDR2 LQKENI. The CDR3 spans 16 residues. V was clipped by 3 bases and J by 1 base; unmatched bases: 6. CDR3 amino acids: CASSPQGGPSNQPQHF. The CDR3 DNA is TGTGCCAGCTCACCTCAGGGGGGACCGAGCAATCAGCCCCAGCATTTT. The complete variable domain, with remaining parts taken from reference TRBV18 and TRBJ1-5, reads NAGVMQNPRHLVRRRGQEARLRCSPMKGHSHVYWYRQLPEEGLKFMVYLQKENIIDESGMPKERFSAEFPKEGPSILRIQQVVRGDSAAYFCASSPQGGPSNQPQHFGDGTRLSIL.

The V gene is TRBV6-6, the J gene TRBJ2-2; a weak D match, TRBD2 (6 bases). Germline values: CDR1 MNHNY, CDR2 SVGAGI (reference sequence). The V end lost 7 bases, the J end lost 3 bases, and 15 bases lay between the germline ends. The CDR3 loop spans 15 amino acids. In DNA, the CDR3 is TGTGCCAGCACTCCTAGGAGGGGCGACACCGGGGAGCTGTTTTTT. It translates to CASTPRRGDTGELFF.

Here the CDR3 reads CASSFRESHNEQFF. CDR3 nucleotides: TGTGCCAGCAGCTTTCGGGAGTCGCACAATGAGCAGTTCTTC. This sequence joins TRBV7-9 and TRBJ2-1; D is possibly TRBD2 (6 bases). This CDR3 region has 14 residues. Germline V CDR1 and CDR2: SEHNR, FQNEAQ (reference sequence). With 3 bases removed from V and 5 bases from J, the gap between germline ends came to 11 bases.

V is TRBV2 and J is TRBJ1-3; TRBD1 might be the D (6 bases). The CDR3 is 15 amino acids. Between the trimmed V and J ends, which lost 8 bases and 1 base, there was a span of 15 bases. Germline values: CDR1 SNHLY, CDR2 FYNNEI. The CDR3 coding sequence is TGTGCCAGCCAGCGGGGGGCCCAGTCTGGAAACACCATATATTTT. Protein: CASQRGAQSGNTIYF. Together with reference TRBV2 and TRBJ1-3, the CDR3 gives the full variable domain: EPEVTQTPSHQVTQMGQEVILRCVPISNHLYFYWYRQILGQKVEFLVSFYNNEISEKSEIFDDQFSVERPDGSNFTLKIRSTKLEDSAMYFCASQRGAQSGNTIYFGEGSWLTVV.

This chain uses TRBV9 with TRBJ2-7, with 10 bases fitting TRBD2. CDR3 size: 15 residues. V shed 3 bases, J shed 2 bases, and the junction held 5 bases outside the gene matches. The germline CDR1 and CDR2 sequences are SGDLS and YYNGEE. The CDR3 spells CASSGTSGTTYEQYF. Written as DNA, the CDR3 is TGTGCCAGCAGCGGAACTAGCGGGACGACCTACGAGCAGTACTTC.

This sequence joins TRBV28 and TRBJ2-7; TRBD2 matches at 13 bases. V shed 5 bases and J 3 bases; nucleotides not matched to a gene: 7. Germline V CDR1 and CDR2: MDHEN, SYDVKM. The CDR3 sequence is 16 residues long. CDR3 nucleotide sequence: TGTGCCAGCAGTCCCGGGACTAGCGGGATTTACTACGAGCAGTACTTC. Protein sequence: CASSPGTSGIYYEQYF.

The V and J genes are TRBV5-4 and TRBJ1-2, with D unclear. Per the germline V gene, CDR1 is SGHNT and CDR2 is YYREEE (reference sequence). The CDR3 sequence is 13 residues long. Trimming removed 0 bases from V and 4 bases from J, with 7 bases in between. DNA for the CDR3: TGTGCCAGCAGCTTGGACCGATTCTATGGCTACACCTTC. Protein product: CASSLDRFYGYTF.

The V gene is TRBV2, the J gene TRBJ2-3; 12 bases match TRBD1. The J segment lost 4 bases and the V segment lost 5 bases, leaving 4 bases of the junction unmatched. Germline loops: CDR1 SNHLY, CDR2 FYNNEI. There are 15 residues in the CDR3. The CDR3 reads CASSRGQGAPDTQYF. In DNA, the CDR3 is TGTGCCAGCAGTAGGGGACAGGGGGCCCCAGATACGCAGTATTTT. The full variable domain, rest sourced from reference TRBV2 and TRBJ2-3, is EPEVTQTPSHQVTQMGQEVILRCVPISNHLYFYWYRQILGQKVEFLVSFYNNEISEKSEIFDDQFSVERPDGSNFTLKIRSTKLEDSAMYFCASSRGQGAPDTQYFGPGTRLTVL.

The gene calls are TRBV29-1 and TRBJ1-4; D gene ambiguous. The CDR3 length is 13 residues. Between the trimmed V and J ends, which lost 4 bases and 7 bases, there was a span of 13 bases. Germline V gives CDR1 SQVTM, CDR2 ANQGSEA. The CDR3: CSVVVQNGEKLFF. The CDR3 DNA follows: TGCAGCGTTGTAGTACAAAATGGTGAAAAACTGTTTTTT.

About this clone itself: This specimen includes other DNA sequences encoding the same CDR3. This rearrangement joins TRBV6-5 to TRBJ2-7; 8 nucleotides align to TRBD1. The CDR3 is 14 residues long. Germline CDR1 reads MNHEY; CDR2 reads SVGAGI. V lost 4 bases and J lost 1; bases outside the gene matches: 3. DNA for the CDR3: TGTGCCAGCAGTTTAAACAGGGGGTCCTACGAGCAGTACTTC. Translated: CASSLNRGSYEQYF.

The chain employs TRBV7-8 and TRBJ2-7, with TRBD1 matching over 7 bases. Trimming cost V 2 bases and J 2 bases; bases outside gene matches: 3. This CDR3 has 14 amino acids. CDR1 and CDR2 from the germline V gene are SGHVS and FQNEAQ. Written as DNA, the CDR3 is TGTGCCAGCAGCTTAAACACAGGGGCCTACGAGCAGTACTTC. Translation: CASSLNTGAYEQYF.

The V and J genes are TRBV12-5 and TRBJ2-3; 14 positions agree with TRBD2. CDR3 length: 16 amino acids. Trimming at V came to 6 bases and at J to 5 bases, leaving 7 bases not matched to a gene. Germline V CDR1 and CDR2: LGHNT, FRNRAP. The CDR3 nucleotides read TGTGCTAGTGGCCCCGGGACTAGCGGGAGACAAGATACGCAGTATTTT. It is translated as CASGPGTSGRQDTQYF.

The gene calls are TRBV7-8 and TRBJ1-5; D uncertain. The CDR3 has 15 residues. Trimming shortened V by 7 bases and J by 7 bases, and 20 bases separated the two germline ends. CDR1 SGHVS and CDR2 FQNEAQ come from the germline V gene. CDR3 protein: CASTSNVGWGQPQHF. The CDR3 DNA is TGTGCCAGCACCTCTAACGTGGGGTGGGGACAGCCCCAGCATTTT.

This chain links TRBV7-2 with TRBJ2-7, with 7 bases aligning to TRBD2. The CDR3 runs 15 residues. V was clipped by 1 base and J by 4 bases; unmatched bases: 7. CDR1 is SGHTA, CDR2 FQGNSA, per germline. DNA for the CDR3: TGTGCCAGCAGCTTAGGGGCGGGAGAGGGTTACGAGCAGTACTTC. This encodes CASSLGAGEGYEQYF.

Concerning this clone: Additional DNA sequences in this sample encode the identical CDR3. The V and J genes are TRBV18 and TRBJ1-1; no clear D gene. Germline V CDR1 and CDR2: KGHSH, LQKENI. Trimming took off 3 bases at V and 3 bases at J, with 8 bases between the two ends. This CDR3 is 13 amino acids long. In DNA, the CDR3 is TGTGCCAGCTCACCGAATCGGGACACTGAAGCTTTCTTT. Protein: CASSPNRDTEAFF.

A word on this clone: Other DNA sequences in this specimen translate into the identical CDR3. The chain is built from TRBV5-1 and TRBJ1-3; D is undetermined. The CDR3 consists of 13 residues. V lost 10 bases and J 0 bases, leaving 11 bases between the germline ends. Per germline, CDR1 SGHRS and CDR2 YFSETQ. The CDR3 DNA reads TGCGCCTCCTCGGCGGACTCTGGAAACACCATATATTTT. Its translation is CASSADSGNTIYF.

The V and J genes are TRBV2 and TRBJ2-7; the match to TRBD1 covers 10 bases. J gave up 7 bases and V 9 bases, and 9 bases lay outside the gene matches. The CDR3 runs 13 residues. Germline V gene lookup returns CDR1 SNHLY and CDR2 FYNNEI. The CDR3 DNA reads TGTGCCAGTACCGGGACAGGGGCCTTTGAGCAGTACTTC. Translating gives CASTGTGAFEQYF.

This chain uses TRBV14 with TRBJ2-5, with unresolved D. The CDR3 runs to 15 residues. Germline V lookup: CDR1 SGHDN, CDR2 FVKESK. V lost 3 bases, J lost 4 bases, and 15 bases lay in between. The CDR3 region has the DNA TGTGCCAGCAGCCACCTCTTTGAGCTGCGAGAGACCCAGTACTTC. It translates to CASSHLFELRETQYF.

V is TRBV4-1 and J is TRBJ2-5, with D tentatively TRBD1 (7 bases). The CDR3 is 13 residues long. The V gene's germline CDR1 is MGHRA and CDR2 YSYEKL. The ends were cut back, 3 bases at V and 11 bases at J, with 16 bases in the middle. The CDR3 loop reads CASSQVRDSLQYF. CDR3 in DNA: TGCGCCAGCAGCCAGGTGCGGGACAGTTTGCAGTACTTC.

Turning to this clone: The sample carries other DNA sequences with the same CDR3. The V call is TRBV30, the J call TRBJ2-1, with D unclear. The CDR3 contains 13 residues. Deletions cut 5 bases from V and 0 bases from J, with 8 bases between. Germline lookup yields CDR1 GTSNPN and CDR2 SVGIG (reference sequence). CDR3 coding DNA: TGTGCCTGGTCGGTGGACTCCTACAATGAGCAGTTCTTC. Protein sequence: CAWSVDSYNEQFF.

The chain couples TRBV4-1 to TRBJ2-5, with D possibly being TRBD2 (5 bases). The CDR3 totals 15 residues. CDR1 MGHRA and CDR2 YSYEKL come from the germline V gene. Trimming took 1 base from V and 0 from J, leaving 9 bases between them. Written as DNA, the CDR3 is TGCGCCAGCAGCCAAGGGAGGCAGAACCAAGAGACCCAGTACTTC. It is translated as CASSQGRQNQETQYF.

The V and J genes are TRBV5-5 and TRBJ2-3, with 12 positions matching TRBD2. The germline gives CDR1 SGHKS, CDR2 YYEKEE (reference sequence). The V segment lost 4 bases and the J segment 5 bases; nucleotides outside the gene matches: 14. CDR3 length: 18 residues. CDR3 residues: CASSPGRSSGRAGDTQYF. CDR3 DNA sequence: TGTGCCAGCAGCCCTGGACGGTCTAGCGGGAGGGCCGGAGATACGCAGTATTTT.